Shown below are 10 T cell receptor beta chains from a single sample sequenced in a study of T cell responses to AZD1222 COVID-19 vaccine. Clones were read by immunoSEQ multiplex PCR, and TCRdb kept only the in-frame ones, dropping some. The sample contains around 86,000 clones, roughly 89% of which appear only once. The sample was peripheral blood, taken on day 0 of AZD1222 vaccination. These TCRs come from an adult in good health.

This rearrangement joins TRBV4-3 to TRBJ1-3, with 8 bases fitting TRBD1. Germline V gene lookup returns CDR1 LGHNA and CDR2 YSLEER. After removal of 3 bases from V and 1 base from J, the junction contained 5 bases not matched to a gene. This CDR3 region has 16 residues. The CDR3 spells CASSHLRTGSGNTIYF. The DNA for the CDR3 is TGCGCCAGCAGCCACCTTCGGACAGGGTCTGGAAACACCATATATTTT.

The J gene is TRBJ2-3, the V gene TRBV6-1; TRBD2 matches 10 bases. Trimming took 4 bases from V and 4 from J; bases not matched to a gene: 14. The CDR3 has 18 residues. Germline values: CDR1 MNHNS, CDR2 SASEGT. The CDR3 here is CASSAPERGGHLADTQYF. The CDR3 nucleotides are TGTGCCAGCAGTGCACCGGAGCGGGGGGGCCATCTTGCAGATACGCAGTATTTT.

The rearrangement joins TRBV10-1 to TRBJ1-2, with 8 bases that match TRBD1. Looked up from germline, CDR1 is WNHNN and CDR2 is SYGVQD (reference sequence). V was pared by 8 bases and J by 1 base, with 9 bases of the junction left unmatched. CDR3 length: 15 residues. Here the CDR3 DNA reads TGCGCCAGCCGGGACAGGATTTTTTTTAACTATGGCTACACCTTC. Its translation: CASRDRIFFNYGYTF.

The chain has TRBV3-1 (or the pseudogene TRBV3-2) and TRBJ1-2, with a tentative D call TRBD1 (6 bases). The CDR3 consists of 15 residues. Trimming cost V 1 base and J 8 bases, with 17 bases left between them. Germline V lookup: CDR1 LGHDT, CDR2 YNNKEL (reference sequence). The CDR3 loop reads CASSQGDGGTSGYTF. The CDR3 DNA is TGTGCCAGCAGCCAAGGGGACGGGGGGACAAGCGGCTACACCTTC.

The rearrangement uses TRBV14 and TRBJ1-2; D call uncertain. This CDR3 is built from 12 residues. The ends were cut back, 1 base at V and 4 bases at J, with 4 bases in the middle. Germline CDR1 and CDR2: SGHDN and FVKESK. The CDR3 is CASSQGRYGYTF. DNA for the CDR3: TGTGCCAGCAGCCAAGGGCGCTATGGCTACACCTTC.

The chain uses TRBV2 and TRBJ1-2, with 8 bases that match TRBD1. Germline CDR1 SNHLY, CDR2 FYNNEI. This CDR3 is 14 amino acids long. J lost 7 bases, V lost 5 bases, and 9 bases had no gene match. The CDR3 DNA reads as TGTGCCAGCAGTAGACAGGGGACCGTGGCTGGCTACACCTTC. It specifies CASSRQGTVAGYTF.

The genes are TRBV6-5 and TRBJ1-3; tentatively, D is TRBD1 (5 bases). The ends were cut back, 6 bases at V and 0 bases at J, with 9 bases in the middle. The CDR3 has 14 amino acids. CDR1 is MNHEY and CDR2 is SVGAGI in the germline V gene. This CDR3 is CASRAGFSGNTIYF. For the CDR3, the DNA is TGTGCCAGCAGGGCAGGGTTCTCTGGAAACACCATATATTTT.

The chain is built from TRBV5-1 and TRBJ1-4, with D unclear. V was shortened by 2 bases and J by 1 base, with 6 bases between the two germline ends. Germline CDR1 is SGHRS and CDR2 is YFSETQ. This CDR3 comprises 14 residues. Here the CDR3 DNA reads TGCGCCAGCAGCTTCGGGGAAACTAATGAAAAACTGTTTTTT. Translated: CASSFGETNEKLFF.

This clone was counted once. The chain joins TRBV24-1 to TRBJ2-2, with a tentative D call TRBD1 (6 bases). Per germline, CDR1 KGHDR and CDR2 SFDVKD. Trimming took 8 bases from V and 3 from J, leaving 9 bases between them. CDR3 length: 13 amino acids. This CDR3 reads CATKGGDTGELFF. In nucleotides, the CDR3 is TGTGCCACCAAAGGGGGAGACACCGGGGAGCTGTTTTTT.

The V call is TRBV9, the J call TRBJ2-1; a possible D gene is TRBD2 (5 bases). Germline CDR1 and CDR2: SGDLS and YYNGEE. The germline V and J ends were trimmed by 3 bases and 5 bases, with 9 bases remaining between them. The CDR3 has 13 amino acids. In DNA, the CDR3 is TGTGCCAGCAGCGCCTCCGGGAACAATGAGCAGTTCTTC. Amino acid sequence: CASSASGNNEQFF.